This entry lists 8 T cell receptor beta chains sequenced from one sample in a study of blood T cell repertoires in COVID-19. Sequenced by immunoSEQ multiplex PCR; TCRdb stores in-frame clones only, minus some. The sample records tens of thousands of clones, 80% to 85% being singletons. Sequencing input: peripheral blood. The receptor set was obtained from a woman older than 75 with active or convalescent COVID-19.

The J gene is TRBJ1-5, the V gene TRBV18; TRBD1 agrees at 7 bases. With 4 bases clipped from V and 4 bases from J, the junction kept 7 bases outside the gene matches. The CDR3 is 15 amino acids. Germline V CDR1 and CDR2: KGHSH, LQKENI. The CDR3, as DNA: TGTGCCAGCTCACTAACCGGGACAGATAATCAGCCCCAGCATTTT. It yields the protein CASSLTGTDNQPQHF. The full variable domain, its missing parts supplied by reference TRBV18 and TRBJ1-5, is NAGVMQNPRHLVRRRGQEARLRCSPMKGHSHVYWYRQLPEEGLKFMVYLQKENIIDESGMPKERFSAEFPKEGPSILRIQQVVRGDSAAYFCASSLTGTDNQPQHFGDGTRLSIL.

J is TRBJ2-3 and V is TRBV28, with 10 nucleotides matching TRBD2. Unmatched junction bases numbered 6, after V lost 1 base and J lost 2 bases. Per the germline V gene, CDR1 is MDHEN and CDR2 is SYDVKM. The CDR3 is 17 residues long. Here the CDR3 reads CASSLFSTSGSTDTQYF. CDR3 DNA sequence: TGTGCCAGCAGTTTATTCTCGACTAGCGGGTCCACAGATACGCAGTATTTT.

The chain uses TRBV28 and TRBJ2-1, with TRBD2 matching 9 bases. Trimming cost V 6 bases and J 6 bases; bases outside gene matches: 6. CDR1 MDHEN and CDR2 SYDVKM come from the germline V gene. The CDR3 length is 14 residues. The CDR3 DNA is TGTGCCAGCAGCCCTGCGCGGGGGGGCAATGAGCAGTTCTTC. Translation: CASSPARGGNEQFF.

This chain connects TRBV27 to TRBJ1-4; possible D gene TRBD1, 6 bases. CDR3 size: 13 residues. CDR1 and CDR2 (germline): MNHEY, SMNVEV (reference sequence). V was cut by 9 bases and J by 0 bases, with 8 bases left in between. CDR3 in amino acids: CASQGTTNEKLFF. In DNA, the CDR3 is TGTGCCAGTCAGGGGACAACTAATGAAAAACTGTTTTTT.

The chain recombines TRBV4-1 with TRBJ2-1; 7 positions agree with TRBD2. J gave up 5 bases and V 1 base, and 8 bases lay outside the gene matches. Germline CDR1 MGHRA, CDR2 YSYEKL. This CDR3 has 16 residues. The CDR3: CASSQAGTILNNEQFF. The DNA for the CDR3 is TGCGCCAGCAGCCAAGCCGGGACTATCCTTAACAATGAGCAGTTCTTC.

The V gene is TRBV28, the J gene TRBJ2-1, with D possibly matching TRBD1 (6 bases). Germline V gene sequence: CDR1 MDHEN, CDR2 SYDVKM. The CDR3 has 14 amino acids. Between the trimmed V and J ends, which lost 1 base and 5 bases, there was a span of 9 bases. CDR3 residues: CASSLYRADNEQFF. The DNA for the CDR3 is TGTGCCAGCAGTTTATACAGGGCGGACAATGAGCAGTTCTTC.

The rearrangement joins TRBV19 to TRBJ1-1, with 8 bases fitting TRBD1. The V segment lost 11 bases and the J segment 6 bases; nucleotides outside the gene matches: 17. The length of the CDR3 is 15 residues. From germline, CDR1 is LNHDA and CDR2 SQIVND (reference sequence). The CDR3 sequence is CASKRDRTWGSEAFF. As DNA, the CDR3 is TGTGCCTCTAAGAGGGACAGGACGTGGGGGTCTGAAGCTTTCTTT.

The CDR3 loop is CASSLRTGVNEKLFF. CDR3 nucleotides: TGTGCCAGCAGTCTTCGGACAGGGGTAAATGAAAAACTGTTTTTT. The genes are TRBV11-1 and TRBJ1-4, with TRBD1 matching 9 bases. The CDR3 has 15 residues. V lost 6 bases, J lost 5 bases, and 7 bases stayed unmatched. Germline V gene lookup returns CDR1 SGHAT and CDR2 FQDESV (reference sequence).